This passage covers 31 T cell receptor beta chains from one sample sequenced in a study of blood T cell repertoires in COVID-19. Sequencing used immunoSEQ multiplex PCR; TCRdb keeps in-frame clones, though not all of them. The profile shows around 89,000 clones, more than 70% of them singletons. Sequenced sample: peripheral blood. Receptors were obtained from a man aged 55 to 70 with acute or convalescent COVID-19.

This clone was observed at least ten times. This sequence joins TRBV12-2 and TRBJ2-2; the table names TRBD2, a call not compared with the DNA. TRBV12-2 counts as a pseudogene. The CDR3 has 23 residues. The CDR3 region is CASRHQTRGGTSDLKWNTGELFF. The CDR3, as DNA: TGTGCAAGTCGCCATCAGACCCGTGGGGGGACTAGCGATCTAAAGTGGAACACCGGGGAGCTGTTTTTT.

This chain links TRBV6-4 with TRBJ1-6; 9 nucleotides line up with TRBD1. Germline trimming cut 3 bases from V and 11 bases from J; bases unmatched to any gene: 5. CDR1 is MRHNA and CDR2 is SNTAGT in the germline V gene. This CDR3 is built from 14 residues. CDR3 protein: CASSEGTGSTPLHF. CDR3 nucleotide sequence: TGTGCCAGCAGTGAAGGGACAGGGTCCACACCCCTCCACTTT.

J is TRBJ2-3 and V is TRBV5-8, with 10 bases aligning to TRBD2. Losses at the gene ends were 5 bases for V and 5 bases for J; bases not matched to a gene: 8. The germline V gene encodes CDR1 SGHTS and CDR2 YDEGEE. The CDR3 length is 15 residues. CDR3 residues: CASSSSGRLGDTQYF. In DNA form, the CDR3 reads TGTGCCAGCAGTTCTAGCGGGAGATTAGGAGATACGCAGTATTTT. The full variable domain, completed using reference TRBV5-8 and TRBJ2-3, is EAGVTQSPTHLIKTRGQQATLRCSPISGHTSVYWYQQALGLGLQFLLWYDEGEERNRGNFPPRFSGRQFPNYSSELNVNALELEDSALYLCASSSSGRLGDTQYFGPGTRLTVL.

The chain is built from TRBV12-2 and TRBJ2-3; TRBD2, the table's D call, was not compared with the DNA. TRBV12-2 corresponds to a pseudogene. The CDR3 runs 21 residues. The CDR3 here is CASRLARRFKRGVLSTDTQYF. CDR3 nucleotide sequence: TGTGCAAGTCGCTTAGCGCGTAGATTTAAGCGGGGGGTTCTTAGCACAGATACGCAGTATTTT.

The V call is TRBV18, the J call TRBJ1-1, with D perhaps TRBD1 (5 bases). Germline V gives CDR1 KGHSH, CDR2 LQKENI. V lost 0 bases and J lost 4, with 12 bases in between. The CDR3 is made up of 15 amino acids. The chain's CDR3 is CASSPPTRGATEAFF. The CDR3 nucleotides are TGTGCCAGCTCACCACCGACAAGGGGTGCCACTGAAGCTTTCTTT.

J is TRBJ2-5 and V is TRBV24-1, with 8 bases lining up with TRBD2. With V trimmed by 6 bases and J by 5 bases, 7 bases remained unmatched. CDR1 and CDR2 from the germline V gene are KGHDR and SFDVKD. The CDR3 is 14 amino acids. CDR3 in DNA: TGTGCCACCAGTCGGGCCGGCGGGGGGGAGACCCAGTACTTC. Protein product: CATSRAGGGETQYF.

The chain links TRBV10-2 to TRBJ2-3; 7 bases align to TRBD2. Germline values: CDR1 WSHSY, CDR2 SAAADI. V gave up 2 bases and J gave up 9 bases; unmatched junction bases: 5. The CDR3 totals 13 residues. DNA of the CDR3: TGCGCCAGCAGTGAGCTTGGGGGGGGGACGCAGTATTTT. It yields the protein CASSELGGGTQYF.

This clone appeared once. The V gene is TRBV24-1, the J gene TRBJ2-7; 7 bases match TRBD2. Per the germline V gene, CDR1 is KGHDR and CDR2 is SFDVKD. The J segment lost 0 bases and the V segment lost 3 bases, leaving 4 bases of the junction unmatched. CDR3 size: 15 residues. As DNA, the CDR3 is TGTGCCACCAGTGATCGGCGGGACTACTCCTACGAGCAGTACTTC. Its translation: CATSDRRDYSYEQYF.

This rearrangement joins TRBV5-5 to TRBJ2-3, with D maybe TRBD1 (5 bases). Germline V gives CDR1 SGHKS, CDR2 YYEKEE (reference sequence). Trimming took 0 bases from V and 3 from J, leaving 5 bases between them. This CDR3 spans 13 amino acids. The CDR3 sequence: CASSLEGTDTQYF. The CDR3 DNA reads as TGTGCCAGCAGCTTGGAGGGGACAGATACGCAGTATTTT.

The V call is TRBV6-4, the J call TRBJ2-5, with D possibly matching TRBD2 (5 bases). The V gene's germline CDR1 is MRHNA and CDR2 SNTAGT. This CDR3 comprises 17 residues. The V end lost 0 bases, the J end lost 5 bases, and 19 bases lay between the germline ends. For the CDR3, the DNA is TGTGCCAGCAGTGACTCGGATTCGCGGGTCCTAGGGGAGACCCAGTACTTC. Its translation: CASSDSDSRVLGETQYF.

V usage is TRBV7-6 and J usage is TRBJ1-1; D call uncertain. Trimming took 1 base from V and 4 from J, leaving 13 bases between them. CDR3 length equals 15 residues. Germline CDR1 is SGHVS and CDR2 is FNYEAQ. The CDR3 is CASSLGRGWGTEAFF. In DNA form, the CDR3 reads TGTGCCAGCAGCTTAGGTCGGGGTTGGGGCACTGAAGCTTTCTTT.

This sequence joins TRBV5-1 and TRBJ2-7; D might be TRBD2 (5 bases). The V end lost 4 bases, the J end lost 3 bases, and 26 bases lay between the germline ends. The CDR3 loop spans 18 amino acids. Per the germline V gene, CDR1 is SGHRS and CDR2 is YFSETQ. The CDR3 here is CASSRPPGSNLPNYEQYF. As DNA, the CDR3 is TGCGCCAGCAGCCGCCCTCCGGGATCCAACCTCCCAAACTACGAGCAGTACTTC.

The chain couples TRBV11-3 to TRBJ2-3; TRBD2 matches at 7 bases. The CDR3 is made up of 15 amino acids. Germline loops: CDR1 SGHNT, CDR2 YENEEA. The trim removed 1 base at V and 1 base at J, leaving 2 bases unmatched. The CDR3 loop is CASSLGRGGTDTQYF. As DNA, the CDR3 is TGTGCCAGCAGCTTAGGACGGGGGGGCACAGATACGCAGTATTTT.

The CDR3 region has the DNA TGTGCCAGCAGGGGACTAGCGGGGAACACCGGGGAGCTGTTTTTT. It translates to CASRGLAGNTGELFF. The chain employs TRBV4-2 and TRBJ2-2; 12 nucleotides align to TRBD2. The ends lost 6 bases at V and 1 base at J; junction bases unmatched: 0. This CDR3 has 15 amino acids. Germline V lookup: CDR1 LGHNA, CDR2 YNFKEQ.

The rearrangement joins TRBV2 to TRBJ2-7, with 9 bases fitting TRBD2. Germline CDR1 SNHLY, CDR2 FYNNEI. The CDR3 is made up of 14 amino acids. The J segment lost 5 bases and the V segment lost 3 bases, leaving 5 bases of the junction unmatched. CDR3 residues: CASSEVAGGHEQYF. CDR3 coding DNA: TGTGCCAGCAGTGAGGTTGCGGGAGGGCACGAGCAGTACTTC.

The chain couples TRBV30 to TRBJ1-2; 9 bases fit TRBD1. The germline V gene has CDR1 GTSNPN and CDR2 SVGIG (reference sequence). The CDR3 has 16 residues. The V segment lost 5 bases and the J segment 6 bases; nucleotides outside the gene matches: 16. CDR3 nucleotides: TGTGCCTGGGACAAACAGGGGGCGGCGGGAGTTGATGGCTACACCTTC. This codes for CAWDKQGAAGVDGYTF.

The sample holds one count of this clone. The chain joins TRBV5-3 to TRBJ2-7; 7 bases agree with TRBD1. TRBV5-3 is an open reading frame, and its role is uncertain. CDR3 length: 17 residues. V lost 5 bases to trimming and J lost 3 bases; unmatched junction nucleotides: 17. The CDR3 reads CARRDRLRTGVGYEQYF. The CDR3, as DNA: TGTGCCAGAAGGGATCGATTACGCACAGGGGTTGGCTACGAGCAGTACTTC.

The V and J genes are TRBV4-1 and TRBJ2-7; D may be TRBD1 (5 bases). The CDR3 has 17 amino acids. Germline V lookup: CDR1 MGHRA, CDR2 YSYEKL. In nucleotides, the CDR3 is TGCGCCAGCAGCCAAGAAGGGGTTTTGGAATCCCTCATGGTGCATCGGGTC. This encodes CASSQEGVLESLMVHRV.

The chain recombines TRBV15 with TRBJ1-1; D is perhaps TRBD1 (5 bases). V was cut by 8 bases and J by 0 bases, with 10 bases left in between. This CDR3 comprises 13 residues. Germline loops: CDR1 LNHNV, CDR2 YYDKDF (reference sequence). This CDR3 reads CATSDNLNTEAFF. The CDR3 DNA reads as TGTGCCACCTCGGACAATCTGAACACTGAAGCTTTCTTT.

This clone has only a few counts. This chain joins TRBV10-3 and TRBJ1-3, with D uncertain. The germline V gene has CDR1 ENHRY and CDR2 SYGVKD. Trimming pared 0 bases from V and 4 bases from J, leaving 7 bases between. The CDR3 contains 14 residues. The CDR3 region has the DNA TGTGCCATCAGTGAGTCGCGAGGAGGAAACACCATATATTTT. It yields the protein CAISESRGGNTIYF.

The rearrangement links TRBV2 to TRBJ1-1; perhaps TRBD1 as D (5 bases). Germline V gene lookup returns CDR1 SNHLY and CDR2 FYNNEI. CDR3 size: 16 residues. Trimming removed 4 bases at V and 0 bases at J, with 15 bases between. The CDR3 is CASSVGRGSMNTEAFF. The CDR3 DNA sequence: TGTGCCAGCAGTGTGGGGAGGGGCAGTATGAACACTGAAGCTTTCTTT. Full variable domain (missing parts from reference TRBV2 and TRBJ1-1): EPEVTQTPSHQVTQMGQEVILRCVPISNHLYFYWYRQILGQKVEFLVSFYNNEISEKSEIFDDQFSVERPDGSNFTLKIRSTKLEDSAMYFCASSVGRGSMNTEAFFGQGTRLTVV.

The count of this clone is one. The rearrangement uses TRBV5-1 and TRBJ2-4, with a possible D match to TRBD2 (6 bases). V was pared by 0 bases and J by 7 bases, with 14 bases between. Per the germline V gene, CDR1 is SGHRS and CDR2 is YFSETQ. The CDR3 consists of 15 residues. This CDR3 is CASSLGGADGNIQYF. CDR3 nucleotide sequence: TGCGCCAGCAGCTTGGGCGGGGCCGATGGGAACATTCAGTACTTC.

This chain links TRBV2 with TRBJ2-2, with D maybe TRBD2 (5 bases). V lost 9 bases and J 8 bases, leaving 10 bases between the germline ends. CDR1 and CDR2 (germline): SNHLY, FYNNEI. The CDR3 has 11 residues. The CDR3 DNA is TGTGCCAGTACGGGGAAAGGGGAGCTGTTTTTT. Amino acid sequence: CASTGKGELFF.

The chain carries TRBV5-8 and TRBJ2-5, with D perhaps TRBD2 (6 bases). This CDR3 has 12 amino acids. Per the germline V gene, CDR1 is SGHTS and CDR2 is YDEGEE. V was cut by 7 bases and J by 3 bases, with 10 bases left in between. The CDR3 DNA reads as TGTGCCAGCTCCGGGGGAAAAGAGACCCAGTACTTC. Protein: CASSGGKETQYF.

V is TRBV6-5 and J is TRBJ2-5, with 8 bases identical to TRBD1. Trimming cost V 4 bases and J 5 bases; bases outside gene matches: 9. The germline gives CDR1 MNHEY, CDR2 SVGAGI. CDR3 length: 15 residues. The CDR3 loop reads CASSLTGVPKETQYF. The DNA for the CDR3 is TGTGCCAGCAGTTTGACAGGGGTCCCCAAGGAGACCCAGTACTTC.

This clone was counted once. The V and J genes are TRBV5-1 and TRBJ2-7; D may be TRBD2 (5 bases). V gave up 4 bases and J gave up 2 bases, with 13 bases separating them. This CDR3 is built from 14 residues. Germline lookup yields CDR1 SGHRS and CDR2 YFSETQ. CDR3 sequence (DNA): TGCGCCAGCAGCGGGAGCATTAACGCCTACGAGCAGTACTTC. Amino acids: CASSGSINAYEQYF.

The rearrangement links TRBV11-3 to TRBJ2-7; a possible D gene is TRBD2 (6 bases). The CDR3 consists of 15 residues. The V end lost 0 bases, the J end lost 2 bases, and 11 bases lay between the germline ends. CDR1 and CDR2 from the germline V gene are SGHNT and YENEEA. The CDR3 DNA is TGTGCCAGCAGCTTAGAAGCGGGCGATACCTACGAGCAGTACTTC. This encodes CASSLEAGDTYEQYF.

The CDR3 nucleotides are TGTGCCAGTAGTCGACAGAGACAAGAGACCCAGTACTTC. Translated: CASSRQRQETQYF. This sequence joins TRBV19 and TRBJ2-5; the D gene is possibly TRBD1 (5 bases). V lost 5 bases and J 2 bases, leaving 9 bases between the germline ends. The CDR3 is 13 amino acids. Germline V gene data show CDR1 as LNHDA and CDR2 as SQIVND (reference sequence).

The chain couples TRBV5-1 to TRBJ2-2; D call uncertain. Germline loops: CDR1 SGHRS, CDR2 YFSETQ. Trimming pared 2 bases from V and 8 bases from J, leaving 13 bases between. This CDR3 has 14 amino acids. CDR3 in DNA: TGCGCCAGCAGCTTCGGCCGACTGGAAGGGGAGCTGTTTTTT. It is translated as CASSFGRLEGELFF. Looking up the rest from reference TRBV5-1 and TRBJ2-2 gives the full variable domain: KAGVTQTPRYLIKTRGQQVTLSCSPISGHRSVSWYQQTPGQGLQFLFEYFSETQRNKGNFPGRFSGRQFSNSRSEMNVSTLELGDSALYLCASSFGRLEGELFFGEGSRLTVL.

The chain couples TRBV11-2 to TRBJ2-3, with TRBD2 matching 8 bases. Germline assignment: CDR1 SGHAT and CDR2 FQNNGV. V gave up 0 bases and J gave up 4 bases; unmatched junction bases: 6. This CDR3 has 16 residues. CDR3 protein: CASSLEGAGGSDTQYF. CDR3 coding DNA: TGTGCCAGCAGCTTAGAAGGCGCGGGGGGATCAGATACGCAGTATTTT.

The gene calls are TRBV19 and TRBJ2-3, with 8 bases fitting TRBD1. Germline loops: CDR1 LNHDA, CDR2 SQIVND (reference sequence). CDR3 size: 15 residues. V lost 6 bases and J lost 2; bases outside the gene matches: 7. CDR3 sequence reads: CASSDGTGHTDTQYF. CDR3 DNA sequence: TGTGCCAGTAGCGATGGGACAGGTCACACAGATACGCAGTATTTT.